This T cell receptor (beta chain) was found in a study of vaccination and CD4 T cells after COVID-19. Stated treatment: roughly nine-day PBMC culture with coronavirus spike peptide pools or control peptides (ViraFEST assay). Scientists ran DNA taken from cultured CD4+ T cells through the Oncomine TCR Beta short-read assay for sequencing. TCRdb analysed the PCR reads with MiXCR anew, one entry per CDR3 protein. The sample yields around 25,000 distinct CDR3 sequences, roughly 42% seen once. The CDR3 has 16 residues. V was clipped by 4 bases and J by 1 base; unmatched bases: 4. Looked up from germline, CDR1 is SGHNT and CDR2 is YYREEE (reference sequence). As regards this clonotype: The antigen is undetermined.

The source of this sequence is a human donor who had recovered from COVID-19. The sequenced sample was CD4+ T cells from blood, cultured in vitro. The chain carries TRBV5-4 and TRBJ2-5, with TRBD2 identical over 13 bases. In DNA form, the CDR3 reads TGTGCCAGCAGCGGAGGGACTAGCGGGATCCAAGAGACCCAGTACTTC. Translated, it gives CASSGGTSGIQETQYF.